This T cell receptor (beta chain) was identified in a study of OX40 agonist ivuxolimab in advanced cancers. For context, the study as a whole: Ivuxolimab was a fully human IgG2 agonistic monoclonal antibody targeting the costimulatory receptor OX40 (CD134). The purpose of peripheral TCRbeta sequencing was to test whether ivuxolimab changed TCR sequence diversity and led to clonal T-cell expansion. Intravenous ivuxolimab was administered to patients every 2 weeks at six dose levels: 0.01, 0.1, 0.3, 1.5, 3 and 10 mg/kg. Three dose-escalation patients achieved partial responses, one with hepatocellular carcinoma and two with cutaneous melanoma. Patients were allowed to have had prior anti-PD-1, anti-PD-L1 or anti-CTLA-4 therapy, and roughly two fifths of the dose-escalation patients had been treated with checkpoint inhibitors. Of the roughly 50 dose-escalation patients, hepatocellular carcinoma was present in around 19, melanoma in roughly 15, renal cell carcinoma in 9 and head and neck cancer in 9. The paper covers the monotherapy dose-escalation part of the phase I ivuxolimab trial, which included N of about 50 patients. The dose-escalation cohort was around 83% male with a mean age of around 64 years, ranging from roughly 20 to 80. The study at large found these results: At doses of 0.1 to 3.0 mg/kg, clonal expansion of both CD4+ and CD8+ blood T cells was observed from baseline to week 6. The antigen specificity of the clonally expanded peripheral T cells was not determined. In partial responders in the 0.1-3.0 mg/kg groups, normalized peripheral clonal expansion was found to be among the lowest, especially among CD8+ T cells. After ivuxolimab, CD8+ T cells had more expanded clones than CD4+ T cells on average. Low levels of normalized T-cell clonal expansion were also seen in some patients who did not respond.

Worth noting for this clone: Its antigen is not yet known. No much larger clonotype is one base removed from it; base qualities were not supplied.

The trial excluded patients who had a history of autoimmune disease or who were on systemic immunosuppression. Peripheral blood for TCR sequencing was drawn from every dose cohort at baseline, at cycle 4 day 1 and at cycle 7 day 1. Samples came from an open-label, multicenter, first-in-human phase I dose-escalation trial of ivuxolimab. Adults with locally advanced or metastatic melanoma, renal cell, hepatocellular, or head and neck squamous cell carcinoma were enrolled in the trial. CD4+ and CD8+ T cells were sorted separately from peripheral blood before TCR sequencing. To sequence the TCRbeta CDR3 region, genomic DNA was isolated from the sorted cells. The immunoSEQ Assay was used to sequence the TCRbeta CDR3 regions. TCRdb obtained this table from immuneACCESS and retained in-frame rearrangements with V and J assigned. These tables miss some clones; where compared with another copy, unresolved V genes account for less than half of the shortfall, and the remainder is unexplained. For this sample there are approximately 100,000 clones; 70% to 90% appear just once. The ten largest account for 0.79% of the sample.

The material was CD4+ or CD8+ T cells sorted from blood, obtained in a trial of the OX40 agonist ivuxolimab. The TCR comes from an adult with an advanced solid tumor such as melanoma, head and neck, liver or kidney cancer.

The CDR3 has the sequence CASSPPGSNEQFF. At the DNA level, the sequence is TGTGCCAGCAGCCCCCCAGGGTCCAATGAGCAGTTCTTC. The chain was built from TRBV28 and TRBJ2-1; possibly the D gene is TRBD1, per 5 matching bases. Taken from the germline V gene, the CDR1 and CDR2 loops are MDHEN and SYDVKM. The CDR3 goes from the cysteine to the phenylalanine over 13 residues. Only CDR3 DNA remains: 39 bases, in frame from the first base. V is shortened by 6 bases, J by 6 bases, and the region joining them spans 12 bases.